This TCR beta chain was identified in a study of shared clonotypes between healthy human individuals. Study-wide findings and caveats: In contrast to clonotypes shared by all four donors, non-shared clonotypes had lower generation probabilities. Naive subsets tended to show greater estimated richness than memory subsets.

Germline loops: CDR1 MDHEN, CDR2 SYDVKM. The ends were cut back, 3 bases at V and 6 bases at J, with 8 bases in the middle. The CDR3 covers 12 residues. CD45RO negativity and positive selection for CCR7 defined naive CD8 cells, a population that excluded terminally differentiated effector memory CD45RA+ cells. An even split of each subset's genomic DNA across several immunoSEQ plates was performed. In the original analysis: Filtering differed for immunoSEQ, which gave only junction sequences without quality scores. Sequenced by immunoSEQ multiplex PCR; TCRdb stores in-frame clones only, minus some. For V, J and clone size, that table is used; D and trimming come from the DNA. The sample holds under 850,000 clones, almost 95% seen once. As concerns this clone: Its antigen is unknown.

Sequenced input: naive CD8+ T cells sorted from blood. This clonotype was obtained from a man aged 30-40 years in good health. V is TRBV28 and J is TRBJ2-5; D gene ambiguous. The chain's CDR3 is CASSFQSQTQYF. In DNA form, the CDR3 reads TGTGCCAGCAGTTTCCAATCCCAGACCCAGTACTTC.